This TCR beta chain was sequenced in a study of cytomegalovirus exposure and HLA in healthy donors. On this clone itself: What it recognizes is unknown.

Study-level results: Follow-up analysis seemed to connect common viral pathogens with several of the most significant clusters identified.

CDR3 length: 12 amino acids. V lost 4 bases to trimming and J lost 4 bases, with 5 bases between them. Germline CDR1 reads LNHDA; CDR2 reads SQIVND (reference sequence). Primers: 60 Vbeta forward and 13 Jbeta reverse. Sequenced by immunoSEQ multiplex PCR; TCRdb stores in-frame clones only, minus some. The sample holds about 200,000 clones, more than 75% seen once. What was sequenced was PBMCs. This TCR came from a male donor in good health and CMV-seropositive. The chain carries TRBV19 and TRBJ2-1; D uncertain. The CDR3 region is CASSKEYNEQFF. In DNA, the CDR3 is TGTGCCAGTAGTAAGGAGTACAATGAGCAGTTCTTC.